A single sample is the source of the 26 T cell receptor beta chains below, sequenced in a study of CXCR3-negative and CXCR3-positive naive CD8 T cells (dated by TCRdb to the late 2010s). The antigens these receptors bind are not known. The listed sequencing device is NextSeq 550. The Human TCR Profiling Kit (MiLaboratory) was used to make UMI-labeled 5' RACE TRB cDNA libraries. After reprocessing by TCRdb, each CDR3 protein sequence is one entry, and no DNA is given. The sample's table lists a count of about 110,000 distinct CDR3 sequences. The leading ten clones occupy roughly 0.4% of the sample. What the authors observed across the whole study: TRB CDR3s from CXCR3-positive naive cells showed higher hydrophobicity (lower Kidera factor 4), lower energy, and higher strength and volume indices than CXCR3-negative naive cells.

Sequenced sample: naive CXCR3+ CD8+ T cells from blood. Reading the label with the study, this specimen's cell subset or site is: CD45RO-CCR7+CD27+CD95- naive CD8+ T cells expressing CXCR3 (TNR3+). The receptors shown here come from a human donor in good health. Some clones in this sample may be carry-over from other donors' samples.

The chain uses TRBV30 and TRBJ2-1. CDR1 is GTSNPN and CDR2 is SVGIG in the germline V gene (reference sequence). The CDR3 is 13 residues long. CDR3 in amino acids: CAWCTGDSHEQFF.

This chain joins TRBV5-6 and TRBJ2-7; the TRBD1 assignment by TCRdb is unverifiable without DNA. This CDR3 has 15 residues. CDR1 and CDR2 from the germline V gene are SGHDT and YYEEEE. Here the CDR3 reads CASSLLGQGTYEQYF.

J is TRBJ2-3 and V is TRBV6-2 or TRBV6-3; lacking DNA, the TRBD2 call made by TCRdb goes unchecked. The CDR3 contains 16 residues. Germline V lookup: CDR1 MNHEY, CDR2 SVGEGT. This CDR3 reads CASSSLLGTSGDTQYF.

V usage is TRBV29-1 and J usage is TRBJ2-2; TCRdb indicates TRBD1, and absent DNA this call remains unverified. The CDR3 runs 13 residues. Per germline, CDR1 SQVTM and CDR2 ANQGSEA. The CDR3 is CSVTGTNTGELFF.

The V and J genes are TRBV4-3 and TRBJ1-1; without DNA, the TCRdb call of TRBD1 cannot be checked. The CDR3 is made up of 15 amino acids. Germline CDR1 and CDR2: LGHNA and YSLEER. The CDR3 region is CASSQGGGSNTEAFF.

The chain employs TRBV12-3 or TRBV12-4 and TRBJ2-2; TCRdb proposes TRBD1, but this gene call is untestable without DNA. The CDR3 has 15 amino acids. CDR3 sequence reads: CASSPPSGGTGELFF.

Here the CDR3 reads CASSYLRTDTGELFF. The chain is built from TRBV4-1 and TRBJ2-2; checking the TCRdb D call of TRBD1 is not possible without DNA. The CDR3 has 15 residues. From germline, CDR1 is MGHRA and CDR2 YSYEKL.

This chain joins TRBV29-1 and TRBJ2-2; TCRdb selects TRBD2, and the lack of DNA leaves this call unchecked. The CDR3 is made up of 17 amino acids. Germline CDR1 and CDR2: SQVTM and ANQGSEA. CDR3 sequence: CSVEVWASGARTGELFF.

The genes are TRBV18 and TRBJ2-3; TCRdb indicates TRBD1, and absent DNA this call remains unverified. CDR1 is KGHSH and CDR2 is LQKENI in the germline V gene. The CDR3 extends over 15 amino acids. The CDR3 sequence is CASSPKTGTSSTQYF.

This CDR3 is CSARQGTQPQHF. The rearrangement uses TRBV29-1 and TRBJ1-5; TCRdb returns TRBD1, unconfirmable since there is no DNA. Germline-derived CDR1 and CDR2 are SQVTM and ANQGSEA. The CDR3 sequence is 12 residues long.

This sequence joins TRBV6-2 or TRBV6-3 and TRBJ2-1; TCRdb reports TRBD1, a call that lacks DNA to check it against. Per germline, CDR1 MNHEY and CDR2 SVGEGT. There are 14 residues in the CDR3. CDR3 in amino acids: CASSISWTNNEQFF.

The gene calls are TRBV7-3 and TRBJ1-1; TCRdb proposes TRBD1, but this gene call is untestable without DNA. Germline values: CDR1 SGHTA, CDR2 FQGTGA. The CDR3 consists of 13 residues. The CDR3 spells CASSPGQNTEAFF.

V gene TRBV21-1 combines with J gene TRBJ2-1. TRBV21-1 is a documented pseudogene. The CDR3 length is 13 residues. The CDR3 region is CASSKDTDNEQFF.

The CDR3 loop reads CSFGQGSTDTQYF. V gene TRBV29-1 combines with J gene TRBJ2-3; the TRBD1 assignment by TCRdb is unverifiable without DNA. The CDR3 contains 13 residues. The V gene's germline CDR1 is SQVTM and CDR2 ANQGSEA.

This rearrangement joins TRBV7-6 to TRBJ2-3; TCRdb indicates TRBD2, and absent DNA this call remains unverified. From germline, CDR1 is SGHVS and CDR2 FNYEAQ. The CDR3 is made up of 14 amino acids. CDR3 in amino acids: CASSLGLAGDTQYF.

This sequence joins TRBV7-9 and TRBJ2-5. The CDR3 is 15 amino acids. Germline assignment: CDR1 SEHNR and CDR2 FQNEAQ (reference sequence). CDR3 region: CASSLPRGTQETQYF.

The V gene is TRBV28, the J gene TRBJ2-1; without DNA, the TCRdb call of TRBD1 cannot be checked. The CDR3 has 15 amino acids. Germline CDR1 and CDR2: MDHEN and SYDVKM. The CDR3 region is CASRPNRGPYNEQFF.

This chain connects TRBV6-6 to TRBJ1-1; there is no DNA to check the TCRdb D call of TRBD1. The germline gives CDR1 MNHNY, CDR2 SVGAGI (reference sequence). The CDR3 length is 14 residues. CDR3 sequence: CASSYSAGGTEAFF.

The J gene is TRBJ2-7, the V gene TRBV15. The CDR3 has 13 residues. Germline CDR1 and CDR2: LNHNV and YYDKDF (reference sequence). The CDR3 here is CATSRGAGYEQYF.

V is TRBV7-9 and J is TRBJ2-1. This CDR3 is 12 amino acids long. Germline values: CDR1 SEHNR, CDR2 FQNEAQ (reference sequence). CDR3 sequence: CASSLSLNEQFF.

The chain is built from TRBV29-1 and TRBJ1-1; absent DNA, TCRdb's TRBD1 call cannot be checked. There are 12 residues in the CDR3. Germline V gene sequence: CDR1 SQVTM, CDR2 ANQGSEA. The CDR3 loop is CSVGQGDREAFF. The entire variable domain, with the rest obtained from reference TRBV29-1 and TRBJ1-1, is as follows: SAVISQKPSRDICQRGTSLTIQCQVDSQVTMMFWYRQQPGQSLTLIATANQGSEATYESGFVIDKFPISRPNLTFSTLTVSNMSPEDSSIYLCSVGQGDREAFFGQGTRLTVV.

The chain joins TRBV5-4 to TRBJ1-1. Germline CDR1 SGHNT, CDR2 YYREEE (reference sequence). The CDR3 runs 14 residues. CDR3 amino acids: CASSLDGVGTEAFF.

This chain joins TRBV21-1 and TRBJ1-5; TCRdb's D call of TRBD1 is untestable without DNA. TRBV21-1 is an annotated pseudogene. This CDR3 contains 16 residues. CDR3 region: CASSKEGQGSGQPQHF.

The chain is built from TRBV7-9 and TRBJ2-1; the D call from TCRdb, TRBD1, cannot be confirmed without DNA. The CDR3 covers 16 residues. The germline V gene encodes CDR1 SEHNR and CDR2 FQNEAQ (reference sequence). The CDR3 loop reads CASSEAWGAHYNEQFF.

This chain joins TRBV4-3 and TRBJ2-1; TCRdb indicates TRBD2, and absent DNA this call remains unverified. There are 15 residues in the CDR3. Germline CDR1 and CDR2: LGHNA and YSLEER. CDR3 loop: CASSQERTSNNEQFF.

The V and J genes are TRBV5-4 and TRBJ2-7; TCRdb selects TRBD1, and the lack of DNA leaves this call unchecked. The CDR3 contains 15 residues. Germline lookup yields CDR1 SGHNT and CDR2 YYREEE (reference sequence). CDR3: CASSSRDRASYEQYF.